This T cell receptor beta chain was identified during a study of CD8 T cells in Susac syndrome. Regarding the study as a whole: It was acknowledged by the study that relatively few individuals were included in its TCR sequencing and HLA analysis.

This CDR3 is 14 amino acids long. With 5 bases removed from V and 0 bases from J, the gap between germline ends came to 10 bases. Germline CDR1 SEHNR, CDR2 FQNEAQ (reference sequence). Sequencing of TCR beta, carried out with a high-throughput approach, was applied to CD8+ and CD4+ T cells from the blood. The multiple sclerosis controls, all treatment-naive patients, had relapsing-remitting disease that was stable or active. When the RNA was reverse transcribed, random hexamers were used with an input of about 0.5 to 1 ug. Multiplex PCR with immunoSEQ amplified the TCR beta CDR3 across 54 Vbeta and 13 Jbeta. Via MiXCR, TCRdb re-called the immunoSEQ multiplex PCR reads, giving one row per CDR3 protein. The sample lists a few hundred thousand distinct CDR3 sequences, 75% to 90% occurring once. Turning to this clonotype: Its matching antigen is unknown.

The clonotype comes from a human donor with multiple sclerosis. The V and J genes are TRBV7-9 and TRBJ1-1; maybe TRBD1 (5 bases). Sequenced: CD8+ T cells from PBMCs. DNA of the CDR3: TGTGCCAGCAGCCTCAGGGCCATGAACACTGAAGCTTTCTTT. Translation gives CASSLRAMNTEAFF.